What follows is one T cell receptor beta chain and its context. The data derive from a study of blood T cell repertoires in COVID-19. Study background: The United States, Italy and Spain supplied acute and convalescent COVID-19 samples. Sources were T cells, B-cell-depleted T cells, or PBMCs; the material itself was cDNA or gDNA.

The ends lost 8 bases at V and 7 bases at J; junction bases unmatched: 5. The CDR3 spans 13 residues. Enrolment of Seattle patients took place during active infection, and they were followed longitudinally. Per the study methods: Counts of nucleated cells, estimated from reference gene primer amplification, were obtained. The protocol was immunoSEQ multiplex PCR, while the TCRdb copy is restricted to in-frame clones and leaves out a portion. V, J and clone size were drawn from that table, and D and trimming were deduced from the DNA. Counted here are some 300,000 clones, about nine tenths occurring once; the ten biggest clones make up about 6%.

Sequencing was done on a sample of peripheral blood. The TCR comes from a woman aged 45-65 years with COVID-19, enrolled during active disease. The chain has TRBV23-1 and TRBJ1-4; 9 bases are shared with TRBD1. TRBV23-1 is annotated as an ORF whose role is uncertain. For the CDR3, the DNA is TGCGCCAGCCGCCGGGACAGGGTTGAAAAACTGTTTTTT. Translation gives CASRRDRVEKLFF.